Each of the 5 T cell receptor beta chains below was sequenced from the same sample in a study of T cell repertoires in cytomegalovirus infection. TCRdb used MiXCR to reprocess the reads, holding one entry per CDR3 protein. The profile shows roughly 600,000 distinct CDR3 sequences, 24% of them singletons. The material sequenced was CD8+ T cells from PBMCs. The receptors were gathered from a human donor in good health (CMV status not recorded). Some clones in this sample may be carry-over from other donors' samples.

With regard to this clonotype: The germline gene is not matched at one end of the junction; a read error may be the cause. In DNA form, the CDR3 reads TGCTCCGGGGAGACCCAGTACTTC. Protein product: CSGETQYF. The V and J genes are TRBV7-4 and TRBJ2-5; D remains ambiguous. CDR3 length: 8 residues. From germline, CDR1 is SGHVT and CDR2 SQSDAQ.

This clonotype has a single count. The V gene is TRBV27, the J gene TRBJ2-2; 7 nucleotides align to TRBD1. CDR1 MNHEY and CDR2 SMNVEV come from the germline V gene (reference sequence). V dropped 5 bases and J dropped 1; count of bases not matched to a gene: 7. The CDR3 consists of 16 residues. In DNA form, the CDR3 reads TGTGCCAGCAGTCGAAGACAGGGAAGGAACACCGGGGAGCTGTTTTTT. Translated, it gives CASSRRQGRNTGELFF.

The CDR3 sequence: CASSEGTLSSYNEQFF. Written as DNA, the CDR3 is TGTGCCAGCAGTGAAGGGACTTTAAGCTCCTACAATGAGCAGTTCTTC. The V gene is TRBV2, the J gene TRBJ2-1, with D possibly TRBD2 on 5 matching bases. The ends were cut back, 1 base at V and 0 bases at J, with 10 bases in the middle. The CDR3 totals 16 residues. Germline CDR1 and CDR2: SNHLY and FYNNEI.

The chain combines TRBV6-2 or TRBV6-3 with TRBJ2-7, with 7 nucleotides matching TRBD1. The germline CDR1 and CDR2 sequences are MNHEY and SVGEGT. With V trimmed by 8 bases and J by 4 bases, 11 bases remained unmatched. The CDR3 is made up of 14 amino acids. The CDR3 DNA sequence: TGTGCCAGCGGGGGACAGAACCACAAATACGAGCAGTACGTC. It translates to CASGGQNHKYEQYV.

This chain connects TRBV6-5 to TRBJ2-3; 10 positions match TRBD2. V lost 2 bases and J lost 5; bases outside the gene matches: 1. Germline CDR1 is MNHEY and CDR2 is SVGAGI. This CDR3 is 14 amino acids long. CDR3 DNA: TGTGCCAGCAGTTACGCTAGCGGGGGAGATACGCAGTATTTT. It encodes CASSYASGGDTQYF.